Below are 17 T cell receptor beta chains sequenced from a single sample in a study of T cells after yellow fever vaccination. MiXCR, run by TCRdb on the 5' RACE reads, gives a single entry per CDR3 protein. The sample lists 350,000 or so distinct CDR3 sequences; roughly 8% were seen once. The material sequenced was PBMCs, taken more than 35 days after the first yellow fever vaccination. The receptors shown here come from a man aged 18 to 29 who received the YFV17D yellow fever vaccine.

The CDR3: CASSPAWGGGNTEAFF. CDR3 coding DNA: TGTGCCAGCTCACCAGCATGGGGGGGAGGGAACACTGAAGCTTTCTTT. This chain uses TRBV18 with TRBJ1-1; D might be TRBD1 (5 bases). V was cut by 2 bases and J by 1 base, with 14 bases left in between. Germline-derived CDR1 and CDR2 are KGHSH and LQKENI. The CDR3 totals 16 residues.

This clonotype has a handful of counts. This chain connects TRBV10-3 to TRBJ2-3, with D possibly being TRBD2 (6 bases). The V gene's germline CDR1 is ENHRY and CDR2 SYGVKD. V lost 2 bases, J lost 11 bases, and 11 bases lay in between. This CDR3 has 12 residues. CDR3 amino acids: CAISEGGEVQYF. The DNA for the CDR3 is TGTGCCATCAGTGAGGGCGGGGAGGTGCAGTATTTT.

This clonotype showed up just a few times. This chain links TRBV5-6 with TRBJ2-3; D is undetermined. Germline assignment: CDR1 SGHDT and CDR2 YYEEEE. CDR3 length: 14 residues. V dropped 6 bases and J dropped 0 bases, with 11 bases sitting between them. CDR3 sequence: CASTLRPSTDTQYF. The CDR3 DNA follows: TGTGCCAGCACCCTCCGCCCTAGCACAGATACGCAGTATTTT.

The V gene is TRBV19, the J gene TRBJ2-1, with 11 bases identical to TRBD2. Germline V gene data show CDR1 as LNHDA and CDR2 as SQIVND (reference sequence). V shed 9 bases, J shed 5 bases, and the junction held 15 bases outside the gene matches. This CDR3 has 17 amino acids. CDR3 sequence: CASKVASGGSNHNEQFF. The DNA for the CDR3 is TGTGCCAGCAAAGTGGCTAGCGGGGGGTCAAACCACAATGAGCAGTTCTTC.

The chain recombines TRBV20-1 with TRBJ2-5; 10 bases align to TRBD2. The junction had 7 bases not matched to a gene; V was cut back by 2 bases and J by 4 bases. The CDR3 runs to 15 residues. Germline CDR1 DFQATT, CDR2 SNEGSKA (reference sequence). The CDR3 region has the DNA TGCAGTGCTAGACAACTAGCGGGGCCCGGAGAGACCCAGTACTTC. Translated: CSARQLAGPGETQYF.

The chain carries TRBV7-9 and TRBJ2-5; D unclear. The CDR3 is made up of 12 amino acids. V was clipped by 5 bases and J by 5 bases, with 9 bases between them. Per germline, CDR1 SEHNR and CDR2 FQNEAQ (reference sequence). The CDR3 bases are TGTGCCAGCAGCCCATACGGGGAGACCCAGTACTTC. Residues: CASSPYGETQYF.

This chain uses TRBV27 with TRBJ2-7, with 10 bases matching TRBD2. V lost 2 bases to trimming and J lost 5 bases; unmatched junction nucleotides: 6. From germline, CDR1 is MNHEY and CDR2 SMNVEV (reference sequence). The CDR3 is 15 residues long. The CDR3 protein is CASSLQRGGLNEQYF. The CDR3 DNA is TGTGCCAGCAGTTTACAGCGGGGGGGCCTCAACGAGCAGTACTTC.

The chain employs TRBV18 and TRBJ1-1; unclear D gene. Germline assignment: CDR1 KGHSH and CDR2 LQKENI. V was trimmed by 3 bases and J by 1 base, leaving 9 bases between them. CDR3 length: 14 amino acids. The CDR3 here is CASSPMHPNTEAFF. CDR3 bases: TGTGCCAGCTCACCTATGCACCCGAACACTGAAGCTTTCTTT.

The chain is built from TRBV29-1 and TRBJ2-3; no firm D call. The CDR3 covers 12 residues. Germline V lookup: CDR1 SQVTM, CDR2 ANQGSEA. Trimming took off 3 bases at V and 2 bases at J, with 6 bases between the two ends. The CDR3 DNA follows: TGCAGCGTTGATGCATTCACAGATACGCAGTATTTT. Protein: CSVDAFTDTQYF.

This clonotype was counted between two and nine times. The chain uses TRBV7-2 and TRBJ2-7, with D unclear. V dropped 5 bases and J dropped 2 bases, with 7 bases sitting between them. Germline V lookup: CDR1 SGHTA, CDR2 FQGNSA. The length of the CDR3 is 12 residues. Written as DNA, the CDR3 is TGTGCCAGCAGCGGCAGCGCCTACGAGCAGTACTTC. Translated, it gives CASSGSAYEQYF.

At least ten counts were recorded for this clonotype. DNA of the CDR3: TGTGCCAGCAGCCGAGCAGGGGCCGCCTATGGCTACACCTTC. Translating it yields CASSRAGAAYGYTF. J is TRBJ1-2 and V is TRBV14; tentative D call: TRBD1 (6 bases). The CDR3 loop spans 14 amino acids. Trimming took 4 bases from V and 4 from J, leaving 13 bases between them. Germline V gene lookup returns CDR1 SGHDN and CDR2 FVKESK.

The chain carries TRBV14 and TRBJ2-3; TRBD1 aligns across 9 bases. Trimming at V came to 3 bases and at J to 6 bases, leaving 10 bases not matched to a gene. The CDR3 covers 16 residues. The germline V gene encodes CDR1 SGHDN and CDR2 FVKESK. The CDR3 region is CASSHKDRGFTDTQYF. DNA for the CDR3: TGTGCCAGCAGCCATAAGGACAGGGGATTTACGGATACGCAGTATTTT.

The chain couples TRBV7-2 to TRBJ1-2, with TRBD1 matching over 11 bases. The CDR3 sequence is 15 residues long. The V and J ends lost 3 bases and 4 bases, in that order; junction bases with no gene match: 4. Germline V gene data show CDR1 as SGHTA and CDR2 as FQGNSA. The CDR3 region is CASSLDRGHSYGYTF. The CDR3 region has the DNA TGTGCCAGCAGCTTGGACAGGGGGCATAGCTATGGCTACACCTTC.

V is TRBV7-3 and J is TRBJ2-3; D not certain. The CDR3 is 14 amino acids. V dropped 1 base and J dropped 2 bases, with 7 bases sitting between them. Per germline, CDR1 SGHTA and CDR2 FQGTGA. The CDR3 DNA sequence: TGTGCCAGCAGCTTAATGGGCACCACAGATACGCAGTATTTT. Amino acid sequence: CASSLMGTTDTQYF.

The chain is built from TRBV20-1 and TRBJ2-7; possibly TRBD2 for D (5 bases). Looked up from germline, CDR1 is DFQATT and CDR2 is SNEGSKA (reference sequence). This CDR3 region has 15 residues. Trimming cost V 3 bases and J 5 bases, with 20 bases left between them. The CDR3 bases are TGCAGTGCTAGGCTAGTCGGCCGGGGTCAAAACGAGCAGTACTTC. This gives the protein CSARLVGRGQNEQYF.

The chain couples TRBV5-1 to TRBJ1-5; 7 positions agree with TRBD1. Germline-derived CDR1 and CDR2 are SGHRS and YFSETQ. This CDR3 has 14 residues. The V and J ends lost 3 bases and 4 bases, in that order; junction bases with no gene match: 4. CDR3 residues: CASSWGTENQPQHF. The CDR3 DNA is TGCGCCAGCAGCTGGGGGACAGAGAATCAGCCCCAGCATTTT.

This clonotype has only a few counts. The chain is built from TRBV12-3 or TRBV12-4 and TRBJ1-2, with 9 positions matching TRBD1. The CDR3 spans 15 residues. V lost 3 bases and J lost 10; bases outside the gene matches: 12. CDR3 nucleotide sequence: TGTGCCAGCAGTTTCCCACCGGGACAGGGCCCTACCTACACCTTC. Protein: CASSFPPGQGPTYTF.